The sequence of this T cell receptor (beta chain) was determined in a study of T-cell memory formation after mild COVID-19. Study as a whole: Clusters of TCRs were largely donor specific. Study-wide findings and caveats: Cross-reactive memory apparently joined, as some responding clones appeared in pre-infection memory. Chiefly within CM and EM were the contracting CD4+ clones; CD8+ ones were within EMRA.

Researchers used 5'RACE with constant-segment primers to make TCR alpha and TCR beta cDNA libraries that carry sample barcodes and UMIs. One entry per CDR3 protein results from TCRdb running MiXCR on the 5' RACE reads. The sample holds about 560,000 distinct CDR3 sequences, about a fifth seen once. The CDR3 covers 14 residues. Germline assignment: CDR1 MNHNY and CDR2 SVGAGI (reference sequence). V lost 4 bases and J 4 bases, leaving 13 bases between the germline ends. This clonotype was counted between two and nine times. Its target is unknown. The material sequenced was PBMCs or a T cell subset sorted from them (not recorded which). This chain connects TRBV6-6 to TRBJ2-5; TRBD1 might be the D (6 bases). The clonotype originates from an adult woman who had mild COVID-19 (a few samples of this study predate the infection). Cell type and time point are not known. In nucleotides, the CDR3 is TGTGCCAGCAGTTTAACAGGGTCCCCAGAGACCCAGTACTTC. Its protein product is CASSLTGSPETQYF.